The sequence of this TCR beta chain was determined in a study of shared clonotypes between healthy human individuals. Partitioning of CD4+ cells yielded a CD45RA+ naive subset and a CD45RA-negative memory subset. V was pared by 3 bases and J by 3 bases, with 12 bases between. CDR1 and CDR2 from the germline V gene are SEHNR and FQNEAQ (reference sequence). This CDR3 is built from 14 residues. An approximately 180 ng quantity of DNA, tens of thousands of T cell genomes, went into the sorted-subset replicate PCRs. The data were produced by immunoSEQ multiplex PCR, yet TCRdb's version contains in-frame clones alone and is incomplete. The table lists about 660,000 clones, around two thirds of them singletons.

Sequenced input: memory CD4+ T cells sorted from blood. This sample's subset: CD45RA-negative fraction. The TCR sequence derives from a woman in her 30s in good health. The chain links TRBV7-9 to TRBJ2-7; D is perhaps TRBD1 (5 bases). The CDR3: CASSFQKGVYEQYF. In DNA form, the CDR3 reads TGTGCCAGCAGCTTCCAGAAAGGGGTCTACGAGCAGTACTTC.